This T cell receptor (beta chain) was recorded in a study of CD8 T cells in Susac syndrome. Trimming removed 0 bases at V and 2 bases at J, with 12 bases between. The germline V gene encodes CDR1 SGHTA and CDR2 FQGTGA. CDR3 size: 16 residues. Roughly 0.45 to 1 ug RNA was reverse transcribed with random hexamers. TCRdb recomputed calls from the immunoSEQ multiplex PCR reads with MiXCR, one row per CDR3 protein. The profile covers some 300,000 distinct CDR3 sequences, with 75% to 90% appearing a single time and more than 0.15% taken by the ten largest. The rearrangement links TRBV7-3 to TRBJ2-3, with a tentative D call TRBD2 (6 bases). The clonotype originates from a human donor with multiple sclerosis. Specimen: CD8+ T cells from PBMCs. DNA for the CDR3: TGTGCCAGCAGCTTAACGCTGGGGGGTCTCACAGATACGCAGTATTTT. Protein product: CASSLTLGGLTDTQYF.